This T cell receptor beta chain is from a study of cytomegalovirus exposure and HLA in healthy donors. Whole-study context: The 120 validation repertoires were reported in a later analysis to have been generated on the same platform as the approximately 600 first-cohort repertoires.

These donors were members of the approximately 110-subject validation cohort, a group separate from the approximately 670-subject first cohort. Only in-frame clones appear in the TCRdb table, and some are missing; sequencing was by immunoSEQ multiplex PCR. The sample lists about 180,000 clones, approximately 87% occurring once. The V and J ends lost 1 base and 3 bases respectively, with 4 bases between them. The germline V gene encodes CDR1 LNHDA and CDR2 SQIVND (reference sequence). This CDR3 has 13 residues. In the case of this clone: Its specificity is not known.

General study points: According to the study, 160 or so TCR beta chains were cytomegalovirus-associated. The classifier, whose performance was assessed in both the original and validation cohorts, reportedly diagnosed cytomegalovirus status with high specificity and sensitivity.

Sequenced sample: PBMCs. This clonotype originated in a woman aged 25 to 39 in good health and CMV-seronegative. The V call is TRBV19, the J call TRBJ2-1; the D is unclear. The CDR3 is CASSIGYYNEQFF. CDR3 DNA sequence: TGTGCCAGTAGTATAGGCTACTACAATGAGCAGTTCTTC.